The T cell receptor (beta chain) under discussion was sequenced for a study of T cells in Graves' hyperthyroidism and ophthalmopathy. Amplification yielded TCR beta CDR3 regions, with RNA transcripts as the source. Using the HTBI primer set, a first-round RT-PCR was run on the TCR CDR3. TCRdb ran MiXCR on the multiplex PCR reads and lists one entry per CDR3 protein. The sample has roughly 800,000 distinct CDR3 sequences; 38% are singletons. Cells are PBMCs isolated from about 10 ml of fresh blood. V shed 3 bases, J shed 9 bases, and the junction held 6 bases outside the gene matches. CDR1 is SEHNR, CDR2 FQNEAQ, per germline (reference sequence). This CDR3 comprises 15 residues.

The specimen was blood. The chain links TRBV7-9 to TRBJ2-2, with TRBD1 matching 11 bases. This clonotype was sampled from a man between 18 and 35 years old with Graves' hyperthyroidism. The CDR3 region has the DNA TGTGCCAGCAGCTTCCTCGGACAGGGGGCCCGGGAGCTGTTTTTT. Translation: CASSFLGQGARELFF.